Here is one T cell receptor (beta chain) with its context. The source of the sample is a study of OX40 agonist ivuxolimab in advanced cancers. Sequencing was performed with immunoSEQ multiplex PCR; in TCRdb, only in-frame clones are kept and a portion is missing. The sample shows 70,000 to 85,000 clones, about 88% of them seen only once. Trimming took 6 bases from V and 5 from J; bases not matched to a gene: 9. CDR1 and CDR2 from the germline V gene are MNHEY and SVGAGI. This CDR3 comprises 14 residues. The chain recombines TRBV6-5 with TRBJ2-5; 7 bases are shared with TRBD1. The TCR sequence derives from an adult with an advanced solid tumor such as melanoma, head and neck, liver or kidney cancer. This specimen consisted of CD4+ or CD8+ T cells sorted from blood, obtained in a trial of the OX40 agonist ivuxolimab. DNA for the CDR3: TGTGCCAGCAGAGAACAACAGGGGCCGGAGACCCAGTACTTC. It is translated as CASREQQGPETQYF.